This T cell receptor beta chain was sequenced in a study of monozygotic twins with inflammatory bowel disease. Study findings and constraints: The analysis did not separate different T cell subtypes.

UMIs were attached via template switching, each with a 6-nucleotide sample barcode. TCRdb reanalyzed the 5' RACE reads and collapses them to one entry per CDR3 protein, without DNA. The table for this sample gives approximately 400,000 distinct CDR3 sequences. One blood sample of around 2.5 ml was taken from each donor. In the case of this clonotype: Its matching antigen is unknown.

Germline loops: CDR1 SGHAT, CDR2 FQNNGV. The CDR3 runs to 15 residues. Sequencing input: blood. The TCR comes from a human donor with ulcerative colitis or Crohn's disease, or a healthy co-twin of an affected twin (not recorded which). The chain is built from TRBV11-2 and TRBJ1-2. Here the CDR3 reads CASSLDLAGFYGYTF.